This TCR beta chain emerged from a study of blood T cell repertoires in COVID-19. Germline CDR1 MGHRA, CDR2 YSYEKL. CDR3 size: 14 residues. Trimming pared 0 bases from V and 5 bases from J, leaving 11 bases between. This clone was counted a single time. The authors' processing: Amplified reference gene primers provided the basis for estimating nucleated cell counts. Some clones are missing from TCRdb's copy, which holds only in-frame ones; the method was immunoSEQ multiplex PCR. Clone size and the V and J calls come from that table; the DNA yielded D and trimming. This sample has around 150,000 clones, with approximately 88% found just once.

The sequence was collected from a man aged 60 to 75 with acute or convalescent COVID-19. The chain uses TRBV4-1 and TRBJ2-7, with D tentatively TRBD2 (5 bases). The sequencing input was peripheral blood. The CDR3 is CASSQDSGFDEQYF. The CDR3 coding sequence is TGCGCCAGCAGCCAAGATTCGGGGTTTGACGAGCAGTACTTC.